This T cell receptor beta chain derives from a study of blood T cell repertoires in COVID-19. In the study's own analysis: Scientists estimated how many nucleated cells there were by amplifying reference gene primers. Profiling relied on immunoSEQ multiplex PCR, and the TCRdb table lists in-frame clones only, not all of them. The D gene and trimming were derived from the DNA, and the V and J assignments and clone size from that table. Of 55,000 to 75,000 clones in the sample, roughly 80% were seen once. This CDR3 is 15 amino acids long. Per the germline V gene, CDR1 is MNHEY and CDR2 is SVGAGI. Trimming took 0 bases from V and 2 from J; bases not matched to a gene: 4.

V and J are TRBV6-5 and TRBJ2-7; 7 positions match TRBD1. The source material was peripheral blood. The TCR was taken from a man between 60 and 75 years old with COVID-19, enrolled during active disease. CDR3 protein: CASSYSTGSAYEQYF. CDR3 nucleotide sequence: TGTGCCAGCAGTTACTCGACAGGGTCCGCCTACGAGCAGTACTTC.